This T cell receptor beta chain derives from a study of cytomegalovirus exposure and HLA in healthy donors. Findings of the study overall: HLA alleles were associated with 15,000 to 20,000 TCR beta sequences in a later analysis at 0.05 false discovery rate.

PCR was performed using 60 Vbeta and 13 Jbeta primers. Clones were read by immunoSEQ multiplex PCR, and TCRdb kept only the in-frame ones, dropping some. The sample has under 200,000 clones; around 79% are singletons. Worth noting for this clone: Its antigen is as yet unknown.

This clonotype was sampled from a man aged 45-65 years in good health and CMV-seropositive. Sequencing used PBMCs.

This chain's CDR3 is CAISESNRAVSPLHF. As DNA, the CDR3 is TGTGCCATCAGTGAGTCGAACAGGGCGGTTTCACCCCTCCACTTT. The chain links TRBV10-3 to TRBJ1-6; possible D gene TRBD1, 6 bases. The germline V and J ends were trimmed by 0 bases and 9 bases, with 12 bases remaining between them. This CDR3 has 15 residues. Germline V CDR1 and CDR2: ENHRY, SYGVKD.